Shown below are 14 T cell receptor beta chains from a single sample sequenced in a study of blood T cell repertoires in COVID-19. Clones were read by immunoSEQ multiplex PCR, and TCRdb kept only the in-frame ones, dropping some. The repertoire consists of 100,000 to 150,000 clones, with about 80% occurring once and the leading ten covering around 4%. Specimen: peripheral blood. These receptors all stem from a woman aged 45 to 65 with acute or convalescent COVID-19.

The chain uses TRBV28 and TRBJ2-7, with unresolved D. The length of the CDR3 is 10 residues. The V end was cut by 10 bases, the J end by 0 bases, with 4 bases between. Germline lookup yields CDR1 MDHEN and CDR2 SYDVKM. This chain's CDR3 is CATNSYEQYF. CDR3 bases: TGTGCCACCAACTCCTACGAGCAGTACTTC.

The chain combines TRBV18 with TRBJ1-1; tentatively, D is TRBD1 (5 bases). The germline V and J ends were trimmed by 11 bases and 0 bases, with 22 bases remaining between them. The CDR3 is 16 residues long. Germline CDR1 reads KGHSH; CDR2 reads LQKENI. CDR3 loop: CASTKTAPIMNTEAFF. In DNA, the CDR3 is TGTGCCTCCACCAAGACAGCACCAATCATGAACACTGAAGCTTTCTTT.

A word on this clone: This sample also contains other DNA sequences that code for the same CDR3. V and J are TRBV29-1 and TRBJ1-2; 10 bases fit TRBD1. V was clipped by 7 bases and J by 0 bases; unmatched bases: 2. Germline V gives CDR1 SQVTM, CDR2 ANQGSEA. This CDR3 spans 13 amino acids. CDR3 DNA sequence: TGCAGCGGTGGACAGGGGGCTAACTATGGCTACACCTTC. Encoded protein: CSGGQGANYGYTF.

V gene TRBV18 combines with J gene TRBJ2-7; the match to TRBD2 covers 7 bases. J lost 2 bases, V lost 8 bases, and 12 bases had no gene match. This CDR3 comprises 15 residues. Per the germline V gene, CDR1 is KGHSH and CDR2 is LQKENI. Here the CDR3 reads CASQREVGLAYEQYF. The CDR3, as DNA: TGTGCCAGCCAACGGGAGGTAGGCCTGGCCTACGAGCAGTACTTC.

The chain links TRBV3-1 (or the pseudogene TRBV3-2) to TRBJ1-2; 9 bases agree with TRBD1. J was trimmed by 7 bases and V by 4 bases; bases with no gene match: 7. The CDR3 extends over 14 amino acids. Germline-derived CDR1 and CDR2 are LGHDT and YNNKEL (reference sequence). CDR3 coding DNA: TGTGCCAGCAGCCTGGGACAGGGTAAGGCTGGCTACACCTTC. Translation: CASSLGQGKAGYTF.

V gene TRBV7-9 combines with J gene TRBJ2-5; 11 nucleotides align to TRBD1. CDR3 length: 17 amino acids. Unmatched junction bases numbered 9, after V lost 6 bases and J lost 0 bases. The germline V gene has CDR1 SEHNR and CDR2 FQNEAQ (reference sequence). The CDR3 protein is CASSPGTGGPNQETQYF. The CDR3 DNA reads as TGTGCCAGCAGTCCCGGGACAGGGGGGCCGAACCAAGAGACCCAGTACTTC.

This clone appeared a single time. This sequence joins TRBV10-3 and TRBJ2-3; tentatively, D is TRBD2 (6 bases). The CDR3 is 14 amino acids. V was clipped by 10 bases and J by 4 bases, with 18 bases between them. Germline V gene data show CDR1 as ENHRY and CDR2 as SYGVKD. CDR3 sequence reads: CATDTDPGADTQYF. CDR3 sequence (DNA): TGTGCCACGGATACAGACCCGGGAGCAGATACGCAGTATTTT.

The genes are TRBV3-1 (or the pseudogene TRBV3-2) and TRBJ1-2; maybe TRBD1 (5 bases). Germline loops: CDR1 LGHDT, CDR2 YNNKEL (reference sequence). V lost 6 bases, J lost 1 base, and 12 bases lay in between. The CDR3 consists of 14 residues. CDR3 sequence reads: CASSPTGFNYGYTF. The CDR3, as DNA: TGTGCCAGCAGTCCAACAGGCTTTAACTATGGCTACACCTTC.

V is TRBV6-5 and J is TRBJ2-5; D is unresolved. The length of the CDR3 is 12 residues. Germline assignment: CDR1 MNHEY and CDR2 SVGAGI. V lost 10 bases and J 0 bases, leaving 9 bases between the germline ends. CDR3 nucleotides: TGTGCCACCCTACTTTACCAAGAGACCCAGTACTTC. Residues: CATLLYQETQYF.

The V and J genes are TRBV19 and TRBJ2-7; 14 bases map to TRBD2. Trimming removed 5 bases from V and 6 bases from J; junction bases left unmatched: 12. The V gene's germline CDR1 is LNHDA and CDR2 SQIVND (reference sequence). This CDR3 contains 17 residues. The CDR3 DNA reads as TGTGCCAGTAGTCGGGGACTAGCGGGAGTCGGGGCTCCCGAGCAGTACTTC. Translation: CASSRGLAGVGAPEQYF.

The CDR3 coding sequence is TGTGCCAGCAGGGGCAGGGCGAACACTGAAGCTTTCTTT. As protein: CASRGRANTEAFF. The rearrangement links TRBV5-6 to TRBJ1-1, with D perhaps TRBD1 (5 bases). This CDR3 comprises 13 residues. CDR1 SGHDT and CDR2 YYEEEE come from the germline V gene. V gave up 5 bases and J gave up 1 base, with 9 bases separating them.

V usage is TRBV18 and J usage is TRBJ1-2, with D perhaps matching TRBD1 (5 bases). Trimming cost V 3 bases and J 2 bases, with 7 bases left between them. CDR3 length equals 13 residues. Germline assignment: CDR1 KGHSH and CDR2 LQKENI. DNA for the CDR3: TGTGCCAGCTCACCGGGGGGGAACTATGGCTACACCTTC. Protein: CASSPGGNYGYTF. Variable domain in full (rest from reference TRBV18 and TRBJ1-2): NAGVMQNPRHLVRRRGQEARLRCSPMKGHSHVYWYRQLPEEGLKFMVYLQKENIIDESGMPKERFSAEFPKEGPSILRIQQVVRGDSAAYFCASSPGGNYGYTFGSGTRLTVV.

The chain combines TRBV7-3 with TRBJ2-3; no clear D gene. Germline V gene sequence: CDR1 SGHTA, CDR2 FQGTGA. V lost 5 bases to trimming and J lost 2 bases, with 14 bases between them. This CDR3 contains 15 residues. CDR3 protein: CASSPLGPPTDTQYF. DNA for the CDR3: TGTGCCAGCAGCCCACTCGGTCCACCCACAGATACGCAGTATTTT.

The chain is built from TRBV10-3 and TRBJ2-7; 7 nucleotides match TRBD2. This CDR3 comprises 15 residues. The V gene's germline CDR1 is ENHRY and CDR2 SYGVKD. After removal of 2 bases from V and 5 bases from J, the junction contained 9 bases not matched to a gene. CDR3 sequence (DNA): TGTGCCATCAGTGAGCAGGGAGGGGCAACCCACGAGCAGTACTTC. Encoded protein: CAISEQGGATHEQYF.